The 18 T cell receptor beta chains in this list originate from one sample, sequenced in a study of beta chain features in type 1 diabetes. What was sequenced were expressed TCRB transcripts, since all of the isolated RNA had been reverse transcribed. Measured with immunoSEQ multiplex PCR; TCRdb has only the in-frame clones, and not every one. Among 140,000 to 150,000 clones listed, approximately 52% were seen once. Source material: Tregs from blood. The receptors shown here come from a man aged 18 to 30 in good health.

The CDR3 DNA is TGTGCCAGCAGCCCACTCCCTCGAGCGGACACTGAAGCTTTCTTT. This sequence encodes CASSPLPRADTEAFF. V usage is TRBV7-9 and J usage is TRBJ1-1, with unresolved D. CDR1 and CDR2 from the germline V gene are SEHNR and FQNEAQ (reference sequence). The CDR3 loop spans 15 amino acids. The V and J ends lost 5 bases and 3 bases respectively, with 16 bases between them.

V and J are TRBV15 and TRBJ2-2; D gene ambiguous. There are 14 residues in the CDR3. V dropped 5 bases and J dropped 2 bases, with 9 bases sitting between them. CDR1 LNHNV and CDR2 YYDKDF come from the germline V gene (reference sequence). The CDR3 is CATSPDFNTGELFF. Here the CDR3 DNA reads TGTGCCACCAGCCCCGACTTTAACACCGGGGAGCTGTTTTTT. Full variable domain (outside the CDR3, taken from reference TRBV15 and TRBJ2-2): DAMVIQNPRYQVTQFGKPVTLSCSQTLNHNVMYWYQQKSSQAPKLLFHYYDKDFNNEADTPDNFQSRRPNTSFCFLDIRSPGLGDTAMYLCATSPDFNTGELFFGEGSRLTVL.

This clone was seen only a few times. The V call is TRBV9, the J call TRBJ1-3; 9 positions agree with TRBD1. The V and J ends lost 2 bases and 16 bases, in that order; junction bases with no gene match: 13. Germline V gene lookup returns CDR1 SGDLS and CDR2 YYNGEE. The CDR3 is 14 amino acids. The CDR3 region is CASSVIQGAPRLYF. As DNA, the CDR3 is TGTGCCAGCAGCGTTATACAGGGGGCACCCCGTCTGTATTTT.

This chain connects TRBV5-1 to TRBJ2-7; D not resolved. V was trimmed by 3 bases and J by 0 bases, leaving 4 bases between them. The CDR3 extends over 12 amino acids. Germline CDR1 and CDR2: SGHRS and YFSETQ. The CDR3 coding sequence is TGCGCCAGCAGCTCGAGCTCCTACGAGCAGTACTTC. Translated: CASSSSSYEQYF. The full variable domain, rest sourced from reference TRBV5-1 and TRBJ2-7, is KAGVTQTPRYLIKTRGQQVTLSCSPISGHRSVSWYQQTPGQGLQFLFEYFSETQRNKGNFPGRFSGRQFSNSRSEMNVSTLELGDSALYLCASSSSSYEQYFGPGTRLTVT.

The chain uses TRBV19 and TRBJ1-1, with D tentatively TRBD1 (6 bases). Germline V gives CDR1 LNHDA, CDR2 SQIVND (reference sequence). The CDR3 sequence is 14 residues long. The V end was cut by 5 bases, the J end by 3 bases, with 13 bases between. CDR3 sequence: CASSSQGSYTEAFF. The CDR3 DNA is TGTGCCAGTAGTTCACAGGGCAGTTACACTGAAGCTTTCTTT.

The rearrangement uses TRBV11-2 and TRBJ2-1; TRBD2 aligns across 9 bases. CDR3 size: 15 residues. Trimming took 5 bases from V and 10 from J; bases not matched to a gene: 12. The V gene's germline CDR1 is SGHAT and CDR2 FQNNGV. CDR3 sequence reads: CASSPSGLAVGEQFF. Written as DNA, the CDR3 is TGTGCCAGCAGCCCATCGGGACTAGCCGTCGGAGAGCAGTTCTTC.

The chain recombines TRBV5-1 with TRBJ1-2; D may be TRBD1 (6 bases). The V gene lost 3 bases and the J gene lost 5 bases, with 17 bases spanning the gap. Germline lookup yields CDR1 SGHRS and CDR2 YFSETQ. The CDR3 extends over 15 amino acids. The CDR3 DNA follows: TGCGCCAGCAGCTCACAGTCCCGGGACATTTATGGCTACACCTTC. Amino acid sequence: CASSSQSRDIYGYTF. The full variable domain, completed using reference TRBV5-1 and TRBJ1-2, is KAGVTQTPRYLIKTRGQQVTLSCSPISGHRSVSWYQQTPGQGLQFLFEYFSETQRNKGNFPGRFSGRQFSNSRSEMNVSTLELGDSALYLCASSSQSRDIYGYTFGSGTRLTVV.

CDR3 protein: CASSLADSFSYEQYF. As DNA, the CDR3 is TGCGCCAGCAGCCTCGCTGACAGCTTCTCCTACGAGCAGTACTTC. The rearrangement links TRBV4-3 to TRBJ2-7; maybe TRBD1 (5 bases). Germline V gene sequence: CDR1 LGHNA, CDR2 YSLEER. CDR3 size: 15 residues. The V end lost 4 bases, the J end lost 0 bases, and 13 bases lay between the germline ends.

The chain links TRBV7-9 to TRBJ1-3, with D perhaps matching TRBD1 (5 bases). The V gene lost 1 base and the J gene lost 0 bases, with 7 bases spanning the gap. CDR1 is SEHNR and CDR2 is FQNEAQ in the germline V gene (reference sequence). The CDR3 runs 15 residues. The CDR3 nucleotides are TGTGCCAGCAGCTTAGGGGGCCACTCTGGAAACACCATATATTTT. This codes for CASSLGGHSGNTIYF. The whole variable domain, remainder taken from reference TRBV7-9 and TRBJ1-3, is DTGVSQNPRHKITKRGQNVTFRCDPISEHNRLYWYRQTLGQGPEFLTYFQNEAQLEKSRLLSDRFSAERPKGSFSTLEIQRTEQGDSAMYLCASSLGGHSGNTIYFGEGSWLTVV.

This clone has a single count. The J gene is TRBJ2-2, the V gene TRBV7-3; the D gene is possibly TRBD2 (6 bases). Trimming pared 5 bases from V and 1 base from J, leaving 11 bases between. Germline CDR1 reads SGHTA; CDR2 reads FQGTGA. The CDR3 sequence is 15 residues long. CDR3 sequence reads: CASSPGLLNTGELFF. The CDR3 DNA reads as TGTGCCAGCAGCCCGGGACTTTTGAACACCGGGGAGCTGTTTTTT. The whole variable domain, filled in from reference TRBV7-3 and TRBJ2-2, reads GAGVSQTPSNKVTEKGKYVELRCDPISGHTALYWYRQSLGQGPEFLIYFQGTGAADDSGLPNDRFFAVRPEGSVSTLKIQRTERGDSAVYLCASSPGLLNTGELFFGEGSRLTVL.

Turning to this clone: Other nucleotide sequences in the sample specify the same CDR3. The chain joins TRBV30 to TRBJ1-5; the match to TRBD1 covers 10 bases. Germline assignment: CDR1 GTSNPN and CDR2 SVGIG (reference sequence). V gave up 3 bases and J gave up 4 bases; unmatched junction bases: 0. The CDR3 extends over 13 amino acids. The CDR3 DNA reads TGTGCCTGGAGGGGACAGGGGAATCAGCCCCAGCATTTT. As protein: CAWRGQGNQPQHF.

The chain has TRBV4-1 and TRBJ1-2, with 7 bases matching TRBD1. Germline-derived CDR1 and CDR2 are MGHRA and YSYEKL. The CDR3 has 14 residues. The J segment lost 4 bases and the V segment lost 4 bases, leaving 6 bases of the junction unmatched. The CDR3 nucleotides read TGCGCCAGCAGCCTCGTCGGGACAGTCTATGGCTACACCTTC. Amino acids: CASSLVGTVYGYTF.

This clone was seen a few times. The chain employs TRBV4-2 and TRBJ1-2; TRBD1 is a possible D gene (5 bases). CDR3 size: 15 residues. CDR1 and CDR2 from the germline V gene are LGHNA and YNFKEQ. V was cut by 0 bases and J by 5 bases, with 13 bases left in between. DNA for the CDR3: TGTGCCAGCAGCCAAGAATTTGAGACAGTGTATGGCTACACCTTC. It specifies CASSQEFETVYGYTF.

The CDR3 DNA sequence: TGTGCCAGCAGCTTGGCCGAAGATTTCTACGTGGAGCAGTACTTC. Translated, it gives CASSLAEDFYVEQYF. V gene TRBV5-6 combines with J gene TRBJ2-7; D is undetermined. Germline V gives CDR1 SGHDT, CDR2 YYEEEE. Trimming cost V 0 bases and J 7 bases, with 17 bases left between them. CDR3 length: 15 residues.

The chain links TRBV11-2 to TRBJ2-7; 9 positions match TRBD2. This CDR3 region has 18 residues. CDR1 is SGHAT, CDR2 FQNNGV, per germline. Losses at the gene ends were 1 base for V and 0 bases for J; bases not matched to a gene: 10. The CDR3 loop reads CASSLVTSGYQTSYEQYF. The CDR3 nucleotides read TGTGCCAGCAGCTTAGTTACTAGCGGGTACCAAACCTCCTACGAGCAGTACTTC.

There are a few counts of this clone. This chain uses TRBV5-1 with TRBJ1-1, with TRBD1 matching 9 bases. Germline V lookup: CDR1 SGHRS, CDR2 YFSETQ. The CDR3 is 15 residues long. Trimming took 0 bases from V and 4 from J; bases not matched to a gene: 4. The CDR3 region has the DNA TGCGCCAGCAGCTTGGTGGACAGGGGCGGCACTGAAGCTTTCTTT. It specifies CASSLVDRGGTEAFF. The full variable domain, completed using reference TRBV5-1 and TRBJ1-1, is KAGVTQTPRYLIKTRGQQVTLSCSPISGHRSVSWYQQTPGQGLQFLFEYFSETQRNKGNFPGRFSGRQFSNSRSEMNVSTLELGDSALYLCASSLVDRGGTEAFFGQGTRLTVV.

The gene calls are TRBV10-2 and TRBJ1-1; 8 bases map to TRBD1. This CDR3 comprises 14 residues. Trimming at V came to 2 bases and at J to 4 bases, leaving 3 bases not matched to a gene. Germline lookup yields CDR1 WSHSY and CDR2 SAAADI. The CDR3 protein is CASSEQGASTEAFF. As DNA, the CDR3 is TGCGCCAGCAGTGAGCAGGGGGCGAGCACTGAAGCTTTCTTT.

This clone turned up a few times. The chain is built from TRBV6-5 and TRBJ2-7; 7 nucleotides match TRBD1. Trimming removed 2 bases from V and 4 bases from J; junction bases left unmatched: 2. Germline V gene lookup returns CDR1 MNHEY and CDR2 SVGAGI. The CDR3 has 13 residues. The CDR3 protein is CASSYKGAYEQYF. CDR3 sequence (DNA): TGTGCCAGCAGTTACAAGGGGGCATACGAGCAGTACTTC.